This is a list of T cell receptor beta chains from one sample in a study of T-cell reconstitution after alpha-beta-depleted transplantation in children. One entry per CDR3 protein results from TCRdb running MiXCR on the PCR reads. Of roughly 570,000 distinct CDR3 sequences listed, over 20% were seen once; the top ten hold 30% to 40%. Material: PBMCs, obtained before TCRalphabeta/CD19-depleted stem cell transplant. The source is a boy less than two years old with Wiskott-Aldrich syndrome, due to receive a stem cell transplant. Both conserved end residues are part of each CDR3. D genes are given only for firm matches. Size is omitted from some rows. Given values are once, few, many or a class for expanded clones.

j_call v_call d_call clone_size cdr3_length cdr3_nt cdr3_aa
TRBJ2-3 TRBV20-1 TRBD2 . 14 TGCAGTGCTAGGAGACTAGCGTTGGGAGATACGCAGTATTTT CSARRLALGDTQYF
TRBJ2-3 TRBV5-1 TRBD2 few 17 TGCGCCAGCACCCTGTGGCTAGCGGGAGTAGGTACAGATACGCAGTATTTT CASTLWLAGVGTDTQYF
TRBJ2-5 TRBV5-1 . many 13 TGTGCCAGCAGCCTAGGACTACGGGAGACCCAGTACTTC CASSLGLRETQYF
TRBJ1-1 TRBV10-3 . few 13 TGTGCCACCTCTCAGGGTGGGGACACTGAAGCTTTCTTT CATSQGGDTEAFF
TRBJ2-7 TRBV12-3/TRBV12-4 . . 14 TGTGCCAGCAGTCCATCCGGGCCTGGCTACGAGCAGTACTTC CASSPSGPGYEQYF
TRBJ2-3 TRBV20-1 . few 14 TGCAGTGCTATCTTCGGGGGAACGGGAGATACGCAGTATTTT CSAIFGGTGDTQYF
TRBJ2-1 TRBV27 TRBD1 . 14 TGTGCCACCACTGACAGGGGGAATTACAATGAGCAGTTCTTC CATTDRGNYNEQFF
TRBJ2-1 TRBV19 . . 16 TGTGCCAGTAGTATTTTTCGCTCCAGCTCCTACAATGAGCAGTTCTTC CASSIFRSSSYNEQFF
TRBJ1-5 TRBV20-1 . . 14 TGCAGTGCTAGAGCTGGAAGAAACCATCAGCCCCAGCATTTT CSARAGRNHQPQHF
TRBJ2-5 TRBV5-6 . few 12 TGTGCCAGCAGCTTGAATACGGAGACCCAGTACTTC CASSLNTETQYF
TRBJ2-1 TRBV20-1 TRBD2 . 19 TGCAGTGCTAGTTCAGGACTAGCGGGTAGGCTTAGCTCCTACAATGAGCAGTTCTTC CSASSGLAGRLSSYNEQFF
TRBJ2-3 TRBV7-9 . . 17 TGTGCCAGCAGCTCGCCGTCGACAGGAACAATGGCAGATACGCAGTATTTT CASSSPSTGTMADTQYF
TRBJ1-3 TRBV7-6 . . 15 TGTGCCAGCAGCTTAGCGGAGCGCTCTGGAAACACCATATATTTT CASSLAERSGNTIYF
TRBJ2-5 TRBV12-3/TRBV12-4 TRBD1 once 14 TGTGCCAGCAGTGGGGGACAGGGAGAAGAGACCCAGTACTTC CASSGGQGEETQYF
TRBJ2-7 TRBV2 . few 12 TGTGCCAGCAACAGGAGACCCTACGAGCAGTACTTC CASNRRPYEQYF
TRBJ2-7 TRBV12-3/TRBV12-4 . . 12 TGTGCCAGCAGTCGGGCAGGTCATGAGCAGTACTTC CASSRAGHEQYF
TRBJ1-2 TRBV3-1 . . 14 TGTGCCAGCAGCCAAGATACGGAGTATAATGGCTACACCTTC CASSQDTEYNGYTF
TRBJ1-1 TRBV5-1 . few 14 TGCGCCAGCAGCTTGATCGGGTGGGGTACTGAAGCTTTCTTT CASSLIGWGTEAFF
TRBJ1-2 TRBV18 . . 12 TGTGCCAGCTCACCTGGAGGGCATGGCTACACCTTC CASSPGGHGYTF
TRBJ2-1 TRBV10-2 . . 15 TGCGCCAGCAGTAGAACACGAGGAGGGAACAATGAGCAGTTCTTC CASSRTRGGNNEQFF
TRBJ2-7 TRBV10-3 . few 13 TGTGCCATCAGTGAGTCCGGGGTGGGGGAGCAGTACTTC CAISESGVGEQYF
TRBJ2-7 TRBV4-1 . . 13 TGCGCCAGCAGCCAAGTTTCTAACTACGAGCAGTACTTC CASSQVSNYEQYF
TRBJ2-1 TRBV29-1 TRBD2 few 16 TGCAGCGTTGAAGGGGGAACGGGAGGCCGGTACAATGAGCAGTTCTTC CSVEGGTGGRYNEQFF
TRBJ2-7 TRBV20-1 TRBD1 . 13 TGCAGTGCTAGGACAGGGGGGACGAACGAGCAGTACTTC CSARTGGTNEQYF
TRBJ1-4 TRBV20-1 TRBD1 . 15 TGCAGTGCTACACAACCGACAGGGGGAGGTGAAAAACTGTTTTTT CSATQPTGGGEKLFF
TRBJ2-5 TRBV15 . few 13 TGTGCCACCAGCAGGAGGGTTTCGGAGACCCAGTACTTC CATSRRVSETQYF
TRBJ1-4 TRBV6-5 . . 12 TGTGCCAGCAGTTTCCCGGGGGGAAAACTGTTTTTT CASSFPGGKLFF
TRBJ1-5 TRBV5-1 . few 14 TGCGCCAGCAGTCCGGGACTCAGCAACCAGCCCCAGCATTTT CASSPGLSNQPQHF
TRBJ2-1 TRBV7-9 . . 16 TGTGCCAGCAGCTTACCCAACGGGAGTACGGGGAATGAGCAGTTCTTC CASSLPNGSTGNEQFF
TRBJ2-3 TRBV5-1 TRBD2 . 15 TGCGCCAGCAGCTTTCTAGCGGGAGAGGCAGATACGCAGTATTTT CASSFLAGEADTQYF
TRBJ1-1 TRBV21-1 . few 12 TGTGCCAGCAGCAAGGTGGACACTGAAGCTTTCTTT CASSKVDTEAFF
TRBJ2-7 TRBV20-1 TRBD1 . 14 TGCAGTGCTAGCATCGCCGGGACAGCCTACGAGCAGTACTTC CSASIAGTAYEQYF
TRBJ1-1 TRBV20-1 . . 13 TGCAGTGCTAGAGGACTCCCGAACACTGAAGCTTTCTTT CSARGLPNTEAFF
TRBJ2-1 TRBV11-2 TRBD2 . 19 TGTGCCAGCAGCTCCGGGACTAGCGGGAGGAAAGTGAACTACAATGAGCAGTTCTTC CASSSGTSGRKVNYNEQFF
TRBJ2-2 TRBV28 . . 14 TGTGCCAGCAGTTGGAGGGGGCAAACCGGGGAGCTGTTTTTT CASSWRGQTGELFF
TRBJ1-6 TRBV5-1 TRBD1 few 14 TGCGCCAGCAGCTTTGGGACAGGGGACTCACCCCTCCACTTT CASSFGTGDSPLHF
TRBJ2-2 TRBV7-3 . . 20 TGTGCCAGCAGCTTAAAAAAGGGGTCTTGGGCTAGCGAGAACACCGGGGAGCTGTTTTTT CASSLKKGSWASENTGELFF
TRBJ2-7 TRBV5-1 TRBD2 few 15 TGCGCCAGCAGCTCGGGACTAGCAGTGATCTACGAGCAGTACTTC CASSSGLAVIYEQYF
TRBJ1-2 TRBV7-6 . . 15 TGTGCCAGCAGCTTAGGAGGACAAACACCCTATGGCTACACCTTC CASSLGGQTPYGYTF
TRBJ2-3 TRBV20-1 . . 15 TGCAGTGCTAGACCACCCCACCGGCCGGCAGATACGCAGTATTTT CSARPPHRPADTQYF
TRBJ2-2 TRBV4-1 . few 15 TGCGCCAGCAGCCCTTTTGGAGCGAACACCGGGGAGCTGTTTTTT CASSPFGANTGELFF